The 21 T cell receptor beta chains in this list originate from one sample, sequenced in a study of blood T cell repertoires in COVID-19. The assay was immunoSEQ multiplex PCR, and TCRdb's table has in-frame clones only and misses some. The sample records 250,000 to 300,000 clones, approximately 90% being singletons. Sequencing input: peripheral blood. Every receptor here comes from a woman in her fifties or sixties who had recovered from COVID-19.

V is TRBV5-1 and J is TRBJ1-3; 9 bases match TRBD1. This CDR3 spans 16 amino acids. V trimming: 4 bases; J trimming: 0 bases; junction bases outside the gene matches: 5. The germline gives CDR1 SGHRS, CDR2 YFSETQ. CDR3 sequence (DNA): TGCGCCAGCAGCACGACAGGGGGTTCCTCTGGAAACACCATATATTTT. Its protein product is CASSTTGGSSGNTIYF. Based on the CDR3 plus reference TRBV5-1 and TRBJ1-3, the full variable domain is KAGVTQTPRYLIKTRGQQVTLSCSPISGHRSVSWYQQTPGQGLQFLFEYFSETQRNKGNFPGRFSGRQFSNSRSEMNVSTLELGDSALYLCASSTTGGSSGNTIYFGEGSWLTVV.

V gene TRBV5-8 combines with J gene TRBJ1-2; perhaps TRBD1 as D (6 bases). CDR1 and CDR2 from the germline V gene are SGHTS and YDEGEE. This CDR3 has 14 amino acids. V was cut by 2 bases and J by 4 bases, with 12 bases left in between. This CDR3 is CASSFDRRPYGYTF. CDR3 nucleotide sequence: TGTGCCAGCAGCTTCGACAGGAGACCCTATGGCTACACCTTC.

V usage is TRBV7-2 and J usage is TRBJ2-1; 16 nucleotides agree with TRBD2. With 3 bases clipped from V and 10 bases from J, the junction kept 3 bases outside the gene matches. Germline CDR1 SGHTA, CDR2 FQGNSA. This CDR3 spans 15 amino acids. The CDR3 nucleotides read TGTGCCAGCAGCTTGGGACTAGCGGGGGGGGAGGAGCAGTTCTTC. Amino acid sequence: CASSLGLAGGEEQFF. Variable domain in full (rest from reference TRBV7-2 and TRBJ2-1): GAGVSQSPSNKVTEKGKDVELRCDPISGHTALYWYRQSLGQGLEFLIYFQGNSAPDKSGLPSDRFSAERTGGSVSTLTIQRTQQEDSAVYLCASSLGLAGGEEQFFGPGTRLTVL.

The chain uses TRBV7-6 and TRBJ2-2; the D gene is possibly TRBD1 (5 bases). Germline lookup yields CDR1 SGHVS and CDR2 FNYEAQ. This CDR3 comprises 16 residues. V was shortened by 1 base and J by 4 bases, with 13 bases between the two germline ends. In nucleotides, the CDR3 is TGTGCCAGCAGCTTAGGTCAGGGAACCGGCACCGGGGAGCTGTTTTTT. Encoded protein: CASSLGQGTGTGELFF.

J is TRBJ2-7 and V is TRBV27, with TRBD1 identical over 7 bases. This CDR3 has 13 amino acids. CDR1 and CDR2 from the germline V gene are MNHEY and SMNVEV (reference sequence). The junction had 3 bases not matched to a gene; V was cut back by 6 bases and J by 1 base. In DNA, the CDR3 is TGTGCCAGCAGGGGACAGCTTTCCTACGAGCAGTACTTC. Its protein product is CASRGQLSYEQYF.

The rearrangement joins TRBV9 to TRBJ2-5, with TRBD2 matching 12 bases. The J segment lost 3 bases and the V segment lost 2 bases, leaving 5 bases of the junction unmatched. From germline, CDR1 is SGDLS and CDR2 YYNGEE. The CDR3 contains 16 residues. CDR3 region: CASSVASGRAEETQYF. DNA of the CDR3: TGTGCCAGCAGCGTTGCTAGCGGGAGGGCCGAAGAGACCCAGTACTTC. Supplemented by reference TRBV9 and TRBJ2-5, the full variable domain reads DSGVTQTPKHLITATGQRVTLRCSPRSGDLSVYWYQQSLDQGLQFLIQYYNGEERAKGNILERFSAQQFPDLHSELNLSSLELGDSALYFCASSVASGRAEETQYFGPGTRLLVL.

J is TRBJ1-2 and V is TRBV7-2; the match to TRBD1 covers 9 bases. The CDR3 length is 14 residues. V gave up 4 bases and J gave up 4 bases; unmatched junction bases: 4. Germline-derived CDR1 and CDR2 are SGHTA and FQGNSA. The CDR3, as DNA: TGTGCCAGCAGCTCCGGGACAGGGAGCTATGGCTACACCTTC. The encoded protein is CASSSGTGSYGYTF.

This clone was seen once. The rearrangement joins TRBV29-1 to TRBJ1-1; weak D call: TRBD1 (5 bases). The CDR3 covers 15 residues. Germline CDR1 is SQVTM and CDR2 is ANQGSEA. V lost 5 bases and J lost 3, with 19 bases in between. The CDR3 nucleotides are TGCAGCGTTCTCGGTCGATGGGCGGGGGACACTGAAGCTTTCTTT. Its translation: CSVLGRWAGDTEAFF.

The rearrangement uses TRBV5-6 and TRBJ1-3; D is perhaps TRBD1 (5 bases). This CDR3 region has 16 residues. V lost 5 bases and J lost 0, with 15 bases in between. CDR1 and CDR2 from the germline V gene are SGHDT and YYEEEE. Written as DNA, the CDR3 is TGTGCCAGCAGTTCGGTAGGGGCAACCTCTGGAAACACCATATATTTT. Encoded protein: CASSSVGATSGNTIYF.

This clone was seen once. V gene TRBV2 combines with J gene TRBJ2-2, with 7 positions matching TRBD2. V was clipped by 8 bases and J by 3 bases; unmatched bases: 6. The CDR3 is made up of 14 amino acids. The germline gives CDR1 SNHLY, CDR2 FYNNEI. As DNA, the CDR3 is TGTGCCAGCGGGGGGGGATTAGACACCGGGGAGCTGTTTTTT. It is translated as CASGGGLDTGELFF.

The DNA of the CDR3 is TGTGCCAGCAGTGGGATTCTACTAGCGGGAGGGAGCAATGAGCAGTTCTTC. As protein: CASSGILLAGGSNEQFF. The chain combines TRBV6-1 with TRBJ2-1; 13 nucleotides agree with TRBD2. Germline loops: CDR1 MNHNS, CDR2 SASEGT. The CDR3 consists of 17 residues. With 4 bases clipped from V and 6 bases from J, the junction kept 9 bases outside the gene matches.

For the CDR3, the DNA is TGTGCCAGCAGACACGGGACTAGCGGTTTTTACACCGGGGAGCTGTTTTTT. Its protein is CASRHGTSGFYTGELFF. V is TRBV5-6 and J is TRBJ2-2; TRBD2 agrees at 11 bases. This CDR3 has 17 amino acids. With 5 bases clipped from V and 3 bases from J, the junction kept 9 bases outside the gene matches. CDR1 and CDR2 from the germline V gene are SGHDT and YYEEEE.

The V call is TRBV5-4, the J call TRBJ1-1; 7 bases map to TRBD1. The V gene's germline CDR1 is SGHNT and CDR2 YYREEE (reference sequence). The CDR3 has 13 residues. Trimming removed 4 bases from V and 8 bases from J; junction bases left unmatched: 8. The CDR3 protein is CASSQMTGTEAFF. For the CDR3, the DNA is TGTGCCAGCAGCCAAATGACAGGGACCGAAGCTTTCTTT.

The J gene is TRBJ1-1, the V gene TRBV6-2 or TRBV6-3, with unresolved D. Looked up from germline, CDR1 is MNHEY and CDR2 is SVGEGT. This CDR3 is 14 amino acids long. V lost 5 bases to trimming and J lost 0 bases, with 10 bases between them. DNA of the CDR3: TGTGCCAGCAGTCTGGTCCACATGAACACTGAAGCTTTCTTT. This gives the protein CASSLVHMNTEAFF.

The rearrangement links TRBV4-1 to TRBJ1-2, with 9 nucleotides matching TRBD1. Per the germline V gene, CDR1 is MGHRA and CDR2 is YSYEKL. The CDR3 is made up of 15 amino acids. V shed 1 base, J shed 6 bases, and the junction held 6 bases outside the gene matches. CDR3 amino acids: CASSQAGQGIHGYTF. The DNA for the CDR3 is TGCGCCAGCAGCCAAGCCGGACAGGGGATACATGGCTACACCTTC.

This clone appeared a single time. J is TRBJ2-7 and V is TRBV5-1; 9 bases line up with TRBD1. J was trimmed by 5 bases and V by 4 bases; bases with no gene match: 13. Germline V lookup: CDR1 SGHRS, CDR2 YFSETQ. The CDR3 sequence is 16 residues long. The CDR3 DNA sequence: TGCGCCAGCAGCGCAGCTTGGGGACAGGGCAGCGACGAGCAGTACTTC. Translating it yields CASSAAWGQGSDEQYF.

The chain is built from TRBV19 and TRBJ2-7, with D possibly being TRBD2 (6 bases). The V end lost 3 bases, the J end lost 7 bases, and 19 bases lay between the germline ends. Germline CDR1 and CDR2: LNHDA and SQIVND (reference sequence). The CDR3 runs 15 residues. In DNA, the CDR3 is TGTGCCAGTAGTATCGGAGGGCGGGATTCTTGGGAGCAGTACTTC. It codes for CASSIGGRDSWEQYF.

The gene calls are TRBV9 and TRBJ2-7; no reliable D call. CDR1 and CDR2 (germline): SGDLS, YYNGEE. The V end was cut by 0 bases, the J end by 5 bases, with 15 bases between. The CDR3 spans 15 residues. In nucleotides, the CDR3 is TGTGCCAGCAGCGTAGGAACTACAATCCACCACGAGCAGTACTTC. Translated, it gives CASSVGTTIHHEQYF.

This clone was counted a single time. The chain joins TRBV5-6 to TRBJ1-1; D gene unclear. Germline V gives CDR1 SGHDT, CDR2 YYEEEE. Trimming cost V 4 bases and J 4 bases, with 20 bases left between them. There are 16 residues in the CDR3. CDR3 amino acids: CASSPPEASLRTEAFF. CDR3 sequence (DNA): TGTGCCAGCAGCCCCCCTGAGGCCAGCTTGCGCACTGAAGCTTTCTTT.

This clone has only one observation. The rearrangement links TRBV4-1 to TRBJ1-1; possibly TRBD1 for D (6 bases). The V gene lost 1 base and the J gene lost 4 bases, with 7 bases spanning the gap. Germline assignment: CDR1 MGHRA and CDR2 YSYEKL. CDR3 size: 13 residues. CDR3 nucleotide sequence: TGCGCCAGCAGCCAAGTACAGGGCACTGAAGCTTTCTTT. As protein: CASSQVQGTEAFF.

The chain employs TRBV7-8 and TRBJ2-1; D is possibly TRBD1 (6 bases). The CDR3 covers 15 residues. V was trimmed by 5 bases and J by 0 bases, leaving 11 bases between them. Germline CDR1 reads SGHVS; CDR2 reads FQNEAQ. CDR3 loop: CASSPRGYSYNEQFF. The CDR3 region has the DNA TGTGCCAGCAGCCCCAGGGGATACTCCTACAATGAGCAGTTCTTC.